This T cell receptor (beta chain) was profiled in a study of shared clonotypes between healthy human individuals. The overall study: The study drew on a couple of women and a few men aged 18 to 49 as donors.

The CDR3 has 15 residues. Germline lookup yields CDR1 LNHDA and CDR2 SQIVND (reference sequence). V lost 7 bases and J 6 bases, leaving 19 bases between the germline ends. The CD4+ fraction was divided into a CD45RA+ naive subset and a CD45RA-negative memory subset. This clone turned up a few times. Clones were read by immunoSEQ multiplex PCR, and TCRdb kept only the in-frame ones, dropping some. Here the sample spans some 300,000 clones, around 79% being singletons. Specimen: memory CD4+ T cells sorted from blood. Subset here: CD45RA-negative fraction. V usage is TRBV19 and J usage is TRBJ1-5; perhaps TRBD1 as D (6 bases). The TCR originated in a man aged 30-40 years in good health. CDR3 sequence reads: CASNPGQIAGQPQHF. The DNA for the CDR3 is TGTGCCAGTAACCCCGGACAGATAGCAGGTCAGCCCCAGCATTTT.